One sample yielded the 19 T cell receptor beta chains listed below, sequenced in a study of T cells in Graves' hyperthyroidism and ophthalmopathy. Amplified TCR beta CDR3 regions came from RNA transcripts. A first-round RT-PCR of the TCR CDR3 used the HTBI primer set. TCRdb re-analysed the multiplex PCR reads in MiXCR, keeping a single row per CDR3 protein. The sample lists 250,000 or so distinct CDR3 sequences, about 17% seen once, with around 28% in the top ten. The sample taken for sequencing was blood. All receptors come from a woman aged 18 to 35 with Graves' ophthalmopathy.

This clonotype appeared many times. The genes are TRBV20-1 and TRBJ1-1; the D is unclear. The V and J ends lost 0 bases and 10 bases respectively, with 15 bases between them. Germline loops: CDR1 DFQATT, CDR2 SNEGSKA (reference sequence). CDR3 length equals 13 residues. The chain's CDR3 is CSARDLANSGAFF. The DNA for the CDR3 is TGCAGTGCTAGAGATTTGGCGAATTCGGGAGCTTTCTTT.

This clonotype has a count of ten or more. The J gene is TRBJ2-1, the V gene TRBV28; D is undetermined. CDR1 MDHEN and CDR2 SYDVKM come from the germline V gene. The CDR3 has 13 amino acids. Trimming removed 8 bases from V and 1 base from J, with 9 bases in between. This CDR3 is CASQDGSYNEQFF. The CDR3 coding sequence is TGTGCCAGCCAGGACGGATCCTACAATGAGCAGTTCTTC.

In its sample, this clonotype was seen many times. CDR3 nucleotide sequence: TGCAGTGCTAGAGATACAGGCTACGAGCAGTACTTC. It specifies CSARDTGYEQYF. V is TRBV20-1 and J is TRBJ2-7, with a tentative D call TRBD1 (5 bases). CDR3 size: 12 residues. V lost 0 bases, J lost 3 bases, and 6 bases lay in between. Germline V lookup: CDR1 DFQATT, CDR2 SNEGSKA (reference sequence).

V and J are TRBV7-3 and TRBJ2-5; 12 positions match TRBD2. CDR1 and CDR2 (germline): SGHTA, FQGTGA. The CDR3 contains 16 residues. With 6 bases clipped from V and 4 bases from J, the junction kept 9 bases outside the gene matches. DNA for the CDR3: TGTGCCAGCAGTCAATCTAGCGGGGGGGCCGGAGAGACCCAGTACTTC. It is translated as CASSQSSGGAGETQYF.

This clonotype showed up many times. This rearrangement joins TRBV28 to TRBJ2-7; possible D gene TRBD2, 5 bases. The CDR3 loop spans 12 amino acids. V was pared by 6 bases and J by 4 bases, with 10 bases between. CDR1 is MDHEN, CDR2 SYDVKM, per germline. The CDR3 coding sequence is TGTGCCAGCAGGGTCGAGGGTTACGAGCAGTACTTC. The encoded protein is CASRVEGYEQYF.

The chain carries TRBV19 and TRBJ1-4; D is possibly TRBD1 (5 bases). The CDR3 is 14 amino acids. Between the trimmed V and J ends, which lost 6 bases and 3 bases, there was a span of 11 bases. From germline, CDR1 is LNHDA and CDR2 SQIVND (reference sequence). The CDR3 DNA follows: TGTGCCAGTAGCCCAGGGTGGTCTAATGAAAAACTGTTTTTT. Protein product: CASSPGWSNEKLFF.

This clonotype came up many times. V usage is TRBV28 and J usage is TRBJ2-1; 7 nucleotides agree with TRBD2. CDR1 is MDHEN, CDR2 SYDVKM, per germline. This CDR3 spans 20 amino acids. V was clipped by 5 bases and J by 0 bases; unmatched bases: 19. DNA of the CDR3: TGTGCCAGCAGTACTCCTGTAGCGGGTCTCTCCATTAGCTCCTACAATGAGCAGTTCTTC. This encodes CASSTPVAGLSISSYNEQFF.

This clonotype was observed at least ten times. This chain connects TRBV30 to TRBJ2-7; 11 bases fit TRBD1. CDR3 size: 14 residues. Looked up from germline, CDR1 is GTSNPN and CDR2 is SVGIG (reference sequence). V lost 7 bases, J lost 3 bases, and 8 bases stayed unmatched. Written as DNA, the CDR3 is TGTGCCTCCCGGTCGGGGACAGGGGGCTACGAGCAGTACTTC. Amino acids: CASRSGTGGYEQYF.

The chain is built from TRBV20-1 and TRBJ1-1; 9 nucleotides line up with TRBD1. From germline, CDR1 is DFQATT and CDR2 SNEGSKA (reference sequence). Trimming removed 6 bases from V and 4 bases from J; junction bases left unmatched: 6. The CDR3 sequence is 13 residues long. DNA of the CDR3: TGCAGTGCGCCACAGGGGGCGGTCACTGAAGCTTTCTTT. Its translation: CSAPQGAVTEAFF.

The sample holds many counts of this clonotype. The J gene is TRBJ2-7, the V gene TRBV20-1; D gene unclear. The germline gives CDR1 DFQATT, CDR2 SNEGSKA (reference sequence). This CDR3 spans 13 amino acids. Deletions cut 3 bases from V and 2 bases from J, with 11 bases between. The CDR3 bases are TGCAGTGCTAGTAATCAGTCGCCCTACGAGCAGTACTTC. Its translation: CSASNQSPYEQYF.

This clonotype was found many times. V is TRBV7-2 and J is TRBJ1-5, with D possibly matching TRBD1 (5 bases). The V gene's germline CDR1 is SGHTA and CDR2 FQGNSA. V was trimmed by 5 bases and J by 0 bases, leaving 8 bases between them. This CDR3 contains 14 residues. The DNA of the CDR3 is TGTGCCAGCAGCCGAGGGGTTAGCAATCAGCCCCAGCATTTT. Encoded protein: CASSRGVSNQPQHF.

This clonotype was counted many times. The gene calls are TRBV20-1 and TRBJ1-1; D remains unclear. Germline V gene sequence: CDR1 DFQATT, CDR2 SNEGSKA (reference sequence). Trimming shortened V by 1 base and J by 5 bases, and 11 bases separated the two germline ends. The CDR3 covers 13 residues. The CDR3 bases are TGCAGTGCTAGAGTGGTCTCCGGAACTGAAGCTTTCTTT. Its translation is CSARVVSGTEAFF.

This clonotype was counted ten times or more. This chain connects TRBV11-2 to TRBJ1-4; possible D gene TRBD1, 6 bases. Trimming took off 6 bases at V and 4 bases at J, with 15 bases between the two ends. In germline, CDR1 is SGHAT, CDR2 FQNNGV. The CDR3 covers 15 residues. CDR3 DNA: TGTGCCAGCAGTGATGGACAGCAATTTAATGAAAAACTGTTTTTT. Its protein is CASSDGQQFNEKLFF.

This clonotype was recorded many times. V usage is TRBV19 and J usage is TRBJ1-2; TRBD1 matches at 7 bases. Germline trimming cut 4 bases from V and 3 bases from J; bases unmatched to any gene: 11. The CDR3 consists of 16 residues. In germline, CDR1 is LNHDA, CDR2 SQIVND (reference sequence). CDR3 bases: TGTGCCAGTAGTACGATCCGGACAGGAATGGACTATGGCTACACCTTC. It specifies CASSTIRTGMDYGYTF.

This chain links TRBV19 with TRBJ1-2, with D perhaps TRBD1 (5 bases). Trimming removed 6 bases from V and 7 bases from J, with 21 bases in between. The CDR3 length is 15 residues. The V gene's germline CDR1 is LNHDA and CDR2 SQIVND (reference sequence). The CDR3 DNA reads as TGTGCCAGTAGCCAAAGGGACTGGCAAGAGTCTGGCTACACCTTC. Translated: CASSQRDWQESGYTF.

The sample holds many counts of this clonotype. V gene TRBV6-2 or TRBV6-3 combines with J gene TRBJ1-1, with D maybe TRBD1 (6 bases). V shed 7 bases and J shed 5 bases, with 20 bases lying between them. CDR1 is MNHEY, CDR2 SVGEGT, per germline. This CDR3 contains 15 residues. The CDR3, as DNA: TGTGCCAGCACTTCACAGGGAGCCCAAAGGACTGAAGCTTTCTTT. Amino acids: CASTSQGAQRTEAFF.

J is TRBJ1-3 and V is TRBV9; a weak D match, TRBD1 (5 bases). Looked up from germline, CDR1 is SGDLS and CDR2 is YYNGEE. The CDR3 loop spans 13 amino acids. V lost 7 bases to trimming and J lost 3 bases, with 11 bases between them. CDR3 nucleotides: TGTGCCAGCCGGGGGGTTGGTGGAAACACCATATATTTT. Protein sequence: CASRGVGGNTIYF.

Many counts were recorded for this clonotype. The chain couples TRBV20-1 to TRBJ2-1, with no clear D. The germline V gene encodes CDR1 DFQATT and CDR2 SNEGSKA (reference sequence). There are 15 residues in the CDR3. The germline V and J ends were trimmed by 0 bases and 6 bases, with 15 bases remaining between them. The CDR3 region is CSARDHRSIANEQFF. The CDR3 bases are TGCAGTGCTAGAGATCACCGATCTATTGCCAATGAGCAGTTCTTC.

This clonotype was seen at least ten times. The rearrangement joins TRBV12-3 or TRBV12-4 to TRBJ1-1; 8 nucleotides match TRBD1. CDR3 length: 13 residues. J gave up 5 bases and V 7 bases, and 6 bases lay outside the gene matches. CDR3 sequence reads: CASKLQGGTEAFF. In nucleotides, the CDR3 is TGTGCCAGCAAACTACAGGGGGGAACTGAAGCTTTCTTT.